These 22 T cell receptor beta chains were all obtained from the same sample, sequenced in a study of shared clonotypes between healthy human individuals (dated by TCRdb to about 2020). CD8 naive samples were obtained by positive selection for CCR7 among CD45RO-negative cells, yielding a CD45RA+CCR7+ population from which TemRA cells were excluded. Libraries came from the immunoSEQ multiplex PCR assay. TCRdb retrieved this table from immuneACCESS and kept in-frame rearrangements only. Not all clones are present; in checked studies, unresolved V genes account for under half, and no reason is known for the remainder. This sample has around 620,000 clones in its table, and approximately 95% of those were observed once. 0.11% of the sample is in the top ten clones. Sequenced sample: naive CD8+ T cells sorted from blood. The label giving this sample's cell subset or site can be read as: CD45RA+CCR7+. Receptor source: a woman in her 30s in good health.

To note about this clone: In the same sample, other DNA sequences code for this CDR3. V and J are TRBV27 and TRBJ2-7; D is perhaps TRBD1 or TRBD2 (5 bases each). The germline V and J ends were trimmed by 0 bases and 3 bases, with 6 bases remaining between them. The CDR3 sequence is 13 residues long. CDR1 MNHEY and CDR2 SMNVEV come from the germline V gene (reference sequence). The CDR3 loop is CASSLSRGYEQYF. The CDR3, as DNA: TGTGCCAGCAGTTTATCGAGGGGCTACGAGCAGTACTTC.

The rearrangement links TRBV4-1 to TRBJ1-5; D unclear. CDR1 MGHRA and CDR2 YSYEKL come from the germline V gene. Trimming pared 0 bases from V and 5 bases from J, leaving 5 bases between. CDR3 length: 13 amino acids. The CDR3 region is CASSQDQYQPQHF. The CDR3 DNA sequence: TGCGCCAGCAGCCAAGATCAGTATCAGCCCCAGCATTTT.

The J gene is TRBJ2-5, the V gene TRBV6-4; TRBD2 might be the D (6 bases). Between the trimmed V and J ends, which lost 0 bases and 2 bases, there was a span of 10 bases. The CDR3 contains 15 residues. The germline V gene encodes CDR1 MRHNA and CDR2 SNTAGT. CDR3 nucleotide sequence: TGTGCCAGCAGTGACTCGCTAGCGCCGCAAGAGACCCAGTACTTC. It yields the protein CASSDSLAPQETQYF.

The rearrangement uses TRBV13 and TRBJ1-1; D call uncertain. CDR3 length: 13 amino acids. Trimming pared 4 bases from V and 5 bases from J, leaving 11 bases between. Germline V CDR1 and CDR2: PRHDT, FYEKMQ (reference sequence). The CDR3 coding sequence is TGTGCCAGCAGCTCCTGGACGTCAACTGAAGCTTTCTTT. Its translation: CASSSWTSTEAFF.

The chain employs TRBV6-5 and TRBJ1-1; 8 bases are a match to TRBD1. Germline V lookup: CDR1 MNHEY, CDR2 SVGAGI. V shed 6 bases and J 10 bases; nucleotides not matched to a gene: 13. The CDR3 is made up of 14 amino acids. CDR3 sequence (DNA): TGTGCCAGCAGACTCGATACAGGGGGTGTAGGAGCTTTCTTT. Translating gives CASRLDTGGVGAFF.

This clone was found a few times. The same CDR3 can be traced to other DNA sequences in this sample. This rearrangement joins TRBV27 to TRBJ2-7; D not resolved. Germline CDR1 and CDR2: MNHEY and SMNVEV (reference sequence). The CDR3 runs 13 residues. The V end was cut by 2 bases, the J end by 1 base, with 6 bases between. The CDR3 DNA is TGTGCCAGCAGTTTAGGGCAGTCCTACGAGCAGTACTTC. Its translation is CASSLGQSYEQYF.

V usage is TRBV30 and J usage is TRBJ2-7; 7 nucleotides agree with TRBD2. V lost 1 base to trimming and J lost 9 bases; unmatched junction nucleotides: 6. The CDR3 totals 12 residues. Germline CDR1 and CDR2: GTSNPN and SVGIG (reference sequence). The CDR3 DNA follows: TGTGCCTGGAGTGGTGGGAGGGTGGGGCAGTACTTC. Translating gives CAWSGGRVGQYF.

The chain's CDR3 is CASSRGTGDNQPQHF. The DNA for the CDR3 is TGTGCCAGCAGCCGCGGGACAGGCGACAATCAGCCCCAGCATTTT. The chain recombines TRBV7-9 with TRBJ1-5; 8 nucleotides match TRBD1. The ends lost 5 bases at V and 3 bases at J; junction bases unmatched: 6. From germline, CDR1 is SEHNR and CDR2 FQNEAQ (reference sequence). CDR3 length: 15 residues.

A few counts support this clone. The rearrangement uses TRBV5-8 and TRBJ1-1, with D perhaps matching TRBD1 (5 bases). V lost 4 bases to trimming and J lost 8 bases, with 15 bases between them. Germline V CDR1 and CDR2: SGHTS, YDEGEE. The CDR3 contains 13 residues. CDR3 coding DNA: TGTGCCAGCAGCCCCGGGACGGTAACCGAAGCTTTCTTT. Protein sequence: CASSPGTVTEAFF.

The chain recombines TRBV19 with TRBJ2-7; 11 bases match TRBD2. This CDR3 has 15 amino acids. After removal of 5 bases from V and 2 bases from J, the junction contained 5 bases not matched to a gene. Per the germline V gene, CDR1 is LNHDA and CDR2 is SQIVND (reference sequence). The CDR3 nucleotides read TGTGCCAGTAGTCCTACTAGCGGGGGTCCCTACGAGCAGTACTTC. Translated: CASSPTSGGPYEQYF.

A note on this clone: Other nucleotide sequences from this sample produce the same CDR3. The chain combines TRBV19 with TRBJ1-1, with D unclear. Trimming left V 6 bases short and J 2 bases short, with 7 bases between. CDR1 is LNHDA, CDR2 SQIVND, per germline (reference sequence). The length of the CDR3 is 12 residues. Written as DNA, the CDR3 is TGTGCCAGTAGGGAGGGTAACACTGAAGCTTTCTTT. Amino acid sequence: CASREGNTEAFF.

V is TRBV6-5 and J is TRBJ2-7; 7 nucleotides match TRBD1. V trimming: 5 bases; J trimming: 3 bases; junction bases outside the gene matches: 7. Per the germline V gene, CDR1 is MNHEY and CDR2 is SVGAGI. The CDR3 totals 14 residues. The CDR3 protein is CASSSRTGLYEQYF. CDR3 DNA sequence: TGTGCCAGCAGTAGTCGGACAGGTCTCTACGAGCAGTACTTC.

This clone was observed a single time. The chain combines TRBV28 with TRBJ2-7; D may be TRBD1 (6 bases). Germline V lookup: CDR1 MDHEN, CDR2 SYDVKM. Trimming left V 3 bases short and J 5 bases short, with 11 bases between. This CDR3 has 13 amino acids. The CDR3 DNA reads as TGTGCCAGCAGTTTCCAGGGGCCCAACGAGCAGTACTTC. Its translation is CASSFQGPNEQYF.

This clone was counted between two and nine times. The chain links TRBV10-3 to TRBJ1-1; no clear D. Germline V lookup: CDR1 ENHRY, CDR2 SYGVKD. This CDR3 has 11 residues. Trimming removed 6 bases at V and 7 bases at J, with 9 bases between. The CDR3 spells CAIRSGIEAFF. The CDR3 region has the DNA TGTGCCATCAGGTCCGGGATTGAAGCTTTCTTT.

Note on this clone: The same CDR3 is also encoded by other DNA sequences in this sample. In DNA, the CDR3 is TGTGCCAGTAGTATTTTCTCCGGGGAGCTGTTTTTT. Its protein is CASSIFSGELFF. This chain links TRBV19 with TRBJ2-2; no clear D. The germline CDR1 and CDR2 sequences are LNHDA and SQIVND (reference sequence). The CDR3 totals 12 residues. Between the trimmed V and J ends, which lost 3 bases and 6 bases, there was a span of 5 bases.

This clone was recorded once. Other DNA sequences within the sample encode an identical CDR3. This chain uses TRBV27 with TRBJ2-1, with D uncertain. Germline CDR1 and CDR2: MNHEY and SMNVEV (reference sequence). The V and J ends lost 0 bases and 6 bases respectively, with 6 bases between them. CDR3 size: 13 residues. CDR3 coding DNA: TGTGCCAGCAGTTTATCTGGGTTCAATGAGCAGTTCTTC. This encodes CASSLSGFNEQFF.

The chain carries TRBV19 and TRBJ2-1; TRBD1 aligns across 9 bases. V shed 6 bases, J shed 9 bases, and the junction held 12 bases outside the gene matches. The germline V gene encodes CDR1 LNHDA and CDR2 SQIVND (reference sequence). The CDR3 covers 15 residues. This chain's CDR3 is CASSRDRVGKGEQFF. The CDR3, as DNA: TGTGCCAGTAGCAGGGACAGGGTGGGGAAGGGTGAGCAGTTCTTC.

The V call is TRBV6-5, the J call TRBJ2-7, with D possibly matching TRBD1 (5 bases). Germline V lookup: CDR1 MNHEY, CDR2 SVGAGI. V shed 6 bases and J shed 3 bases, with 9 bases lying between them. The CDR3 sequence is 12 residues long. This chain's CDR3 is CASSLQGYEQYF. The CDR3 nucleotides are TGTGCCAGCAGCCTTCAGGGCTACGAGCAGTACTTC.

The chain combines TRBV2 with TRBJ2-7; D remains ambiguous. The CDR3 extends over 15 amino acids. In germline, CDR1 is SNHLY, CDR2 FYNNEI. Trimming took off 4 bases at V and 1 base at J, with 14 bases between the two ends. DNA of the CDR3: TGTGCCAGCAGTGTCGATCTGGTGAGTTCCTACGAGCAGTACTTC. As protein: CASSVDLVSSYEQYF. The full variable domain, with the rest looked up from reference TRBV2 and TRBJ2-7, is EPEVTQTPSHQVTQMGQEVILRCVPISNHLYFYWYRQILGQKVEFLVSFYNNEISEKSEIFDDQFSVERPDGSNFTLKIRSTKLEDSAMYFCASSVDLVSSYEQYFGPGTRLTVT.

The chain carries TRBV14 and TRBJ1-5; no reliable D call. The germline V gene encodes CDR1 SGHDN and CDR2 FVKESK. V was cut by 4 bases and J by 2 bases, with 12 bases left in between. The CDR3 totals 15 residues. CDR3 nucleotide sequence: TGTGCCAGCAGCCTAATCGGGGTAGGCAATCAGCCCCAGCATTTT. It codes for CASSLIGVGNQPQHF.

V and J are TRBV16 and TRBJ2-7, with 9 nucleotides matching TRBD1. CDR3 length equals 14 residues. V lost 4 bases to trimming and J lost 5 bases; unmatched junction nucleotides: 6. CDR1 is KGHSY and CDR2 is FQNENV in the germline V gene. The chain's CDR3 is CASSPGQGLNEQYF. As DNA, the CDR3 is TGTGCCAGCAGCCCCGGACAGGGGTTGAACGAGCAGTACTTC.

V gene TRBV7-8 combines with J gene TRBJ2-7; D unresolved. Germline values: CDR1 SGHVS, CDR2 FQNEAQ. The germline V and J ends were trimmed by 2 bases and 3 bases, with 8 bases remaining between them. The CDR3 runs to 13 residues. This CDR3 is CASSLNTFYEQYF. CDR3 DNA: TGTGCCAGCAGCTTAAACACCTTCTACGAGCAGTACTTC. Full variable domain (missing parts from reference TRBV7-8 and TRBJ2-7): GAGVSQSPRYKVAKRGQDVALRCDPISGHVSLFWYQQALGQGPEFLTYFQNEAQLDKSGLPSDRFFAERPEGSVSTLKIQRTQQEDSAVYLCASSLNTFYEQYFGPGTRLTVT.